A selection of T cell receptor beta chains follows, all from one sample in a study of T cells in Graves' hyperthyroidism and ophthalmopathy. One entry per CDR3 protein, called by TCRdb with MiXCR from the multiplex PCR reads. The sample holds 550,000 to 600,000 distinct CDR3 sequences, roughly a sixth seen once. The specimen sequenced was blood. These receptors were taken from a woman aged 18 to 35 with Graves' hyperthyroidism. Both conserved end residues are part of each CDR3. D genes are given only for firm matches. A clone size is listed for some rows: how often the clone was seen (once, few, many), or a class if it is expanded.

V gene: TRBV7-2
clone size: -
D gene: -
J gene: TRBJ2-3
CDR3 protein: CASSFLNPLTTDTQYF
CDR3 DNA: TGTGCCAGCAGCTTCCTTAATCCGCTTACCACTGATACGCAGTATTTT

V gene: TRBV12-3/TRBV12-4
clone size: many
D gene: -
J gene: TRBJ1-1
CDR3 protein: CASNRLGTEAFF
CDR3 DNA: TGTGCCAGCAACCGACTTGGCACTGAAGCTTTCTTT

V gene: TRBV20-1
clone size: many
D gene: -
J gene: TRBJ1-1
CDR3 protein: CSATETVNTEAFF
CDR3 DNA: TGCAGTGCTACTGAAACCGTGAACACTGAAGCTTTCTTT

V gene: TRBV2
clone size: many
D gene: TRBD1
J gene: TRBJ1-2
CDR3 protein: CASSPDRRDGYTF
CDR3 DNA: TGTGCCAGCAGCCCGGACAGGCGTGATGGCTACACCTTC

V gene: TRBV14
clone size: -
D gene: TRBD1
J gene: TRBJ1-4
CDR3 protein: CASSLARGTGNEKLFF
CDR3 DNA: TGTGCCAGCAGCTTGGCCCGGGGGACAGGGAATGAAAAACTGTTTTTT

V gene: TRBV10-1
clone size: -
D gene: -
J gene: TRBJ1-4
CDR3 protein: CASSESGQLEKLFF
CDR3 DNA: TGCGCCAGCAGTGAGTCTGGACAGCTTGAAAAACTGTTTTTT

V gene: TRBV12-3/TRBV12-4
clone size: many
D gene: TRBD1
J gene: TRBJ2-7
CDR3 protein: CASSPGTGYEQYF
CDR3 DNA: TGTGCCAGCAGCCCCGGGACAGGGTACGAGCAGTACTTC

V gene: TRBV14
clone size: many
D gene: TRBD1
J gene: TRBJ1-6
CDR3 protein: CASSPWTGKVNSPLHF
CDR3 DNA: TGTGCCAGCAGCCCCTGGACAGGGAAGGTGAATTCACCCCTCCACTTT

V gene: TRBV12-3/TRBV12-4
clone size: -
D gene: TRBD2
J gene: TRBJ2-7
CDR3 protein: CASGLGGTSGSSYEQYF
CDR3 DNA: TGTGCCAGCGGTTTAGGGGGAACTAGCGGGAGCTCCTACGAGCAGTACTTC

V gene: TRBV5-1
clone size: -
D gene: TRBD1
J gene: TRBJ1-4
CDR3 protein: CASSLNRGSEKLFF
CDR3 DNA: TGCGCCAGCAGCTTGAACAGGGGGAGTGAAAAACTGTTTTTT

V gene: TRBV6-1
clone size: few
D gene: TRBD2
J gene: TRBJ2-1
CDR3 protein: CASRHTSGRDLVTYNEQFF
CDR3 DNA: TGTGCCAGCAGGCACACTAGCGGGAGGGATTTAGTCACCTACAATGAGCAGTTCTTC

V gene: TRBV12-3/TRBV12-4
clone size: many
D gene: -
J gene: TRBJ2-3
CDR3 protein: CASSLGQLGGTDTQYF
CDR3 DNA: TGTGCCAGCAGTTTAGGCCAATTAGGGGGCACAGATACGCAGTATTTT

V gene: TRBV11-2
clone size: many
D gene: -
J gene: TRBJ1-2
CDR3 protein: CASSSLRNYGYTF
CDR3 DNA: TGTGCCAGCAGCTCCCTCCGTAACTATGGCTACACCTTC

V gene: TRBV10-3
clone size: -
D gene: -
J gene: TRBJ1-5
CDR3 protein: CAISDQPTSGQPQHF
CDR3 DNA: TGTGCCATCAGTGATCAACCCACGTCGGGCCAGCCCCAGCATTTT

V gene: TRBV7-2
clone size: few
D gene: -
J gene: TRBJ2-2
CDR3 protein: CASSLVRARELFF
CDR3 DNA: TGTGCCAGCAGCTTAGTCAGGGCCAGAGAGCTGTTTTTT

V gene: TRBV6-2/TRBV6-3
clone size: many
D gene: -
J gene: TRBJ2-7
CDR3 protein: CASSFGTSPLGDEQYF
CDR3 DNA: TGTGCCAGCAGTTTTGGAACTAGCCCGCTGGGGGACGAGCAGTACTTC

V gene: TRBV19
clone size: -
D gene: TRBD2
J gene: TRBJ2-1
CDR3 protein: CASSPRPGLAGGDEQFF
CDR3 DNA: TGTGCCAGTAGTCCTCGACCGGGACTAGCGGGAGGTGATGAGCAGTTCTTC

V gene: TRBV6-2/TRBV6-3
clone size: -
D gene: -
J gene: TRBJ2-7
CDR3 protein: CASSKTLPGEQYF
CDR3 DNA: TGTGCCAGCAGTAAGACACTTCCCGGGGAGCAGTACTTC

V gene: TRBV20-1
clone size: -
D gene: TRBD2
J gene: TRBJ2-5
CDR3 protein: CSAQAGVQETQYF
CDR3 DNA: TGCAGTGCTCAAGCGGGAGTGCAAGAGACCCAGTACTTC

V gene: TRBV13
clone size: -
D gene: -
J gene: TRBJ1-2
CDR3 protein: CASSTPGSGCTF
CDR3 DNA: TGTGCCAGCAGCACCCCAGGGTCTGGCTGCACCTTC

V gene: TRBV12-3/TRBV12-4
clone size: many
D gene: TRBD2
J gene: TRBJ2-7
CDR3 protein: CASSWREGYEQYF
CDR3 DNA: TGTGCCAGCAGTTGGCGGGAGGGCTACGAGCAGTACTTC

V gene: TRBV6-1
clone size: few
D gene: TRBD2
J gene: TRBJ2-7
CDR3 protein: CASLELGGGAYEQYF
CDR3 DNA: TGTGCCAGCCTAGAACTGGGCGGGGGGGCCTACGAGCAGTACTTC

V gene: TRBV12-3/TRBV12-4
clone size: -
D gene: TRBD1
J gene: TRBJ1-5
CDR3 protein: CASSRTGLGNQPQHF
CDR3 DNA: TGTGCCAGCAGTCGGACAGGGCTTGGCAATCAGCCCCAGCATTTT

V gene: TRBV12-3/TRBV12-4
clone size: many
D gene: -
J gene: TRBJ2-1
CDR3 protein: CASSFAVGQGYDEQFF
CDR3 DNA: TGTGCCAGCAGTTTTGCCGTGGGGCAGGGGTACGATGAGCAGTTCTTC

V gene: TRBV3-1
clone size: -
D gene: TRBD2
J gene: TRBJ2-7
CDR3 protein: CASSQELTSKEQYF
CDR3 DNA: TGTGCCAGCAGCCAAGAATTGACTAGCAAAGAGCAGTACTTC

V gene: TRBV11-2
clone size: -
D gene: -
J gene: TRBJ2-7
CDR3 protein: CASSLQTVPYEQYF
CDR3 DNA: TGTGCCAGCAGCTTACAGACAGTGCCCTACGAGCAGTACTTC

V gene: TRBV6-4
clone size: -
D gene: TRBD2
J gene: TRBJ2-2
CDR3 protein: CASSPGTSSGELFF
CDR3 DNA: TGTGCCAGCAGTCCCGGGACTAGCAGCGGGGAGCTGTTTTTT

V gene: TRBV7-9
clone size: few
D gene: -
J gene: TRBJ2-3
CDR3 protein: CASSLVAPVGGDTQYF
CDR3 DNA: TGTGCCAGCAGCTTAGTCGCCCCCGTCGGGGGAGATACGCAGTATTTT

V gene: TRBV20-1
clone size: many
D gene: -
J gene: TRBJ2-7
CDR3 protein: CSASGVSSGNTYEQYF
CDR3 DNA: TGCAGTGCTAGCGGGGTAAGCTCCGGGAACACCTACGAGCAGTACTTC

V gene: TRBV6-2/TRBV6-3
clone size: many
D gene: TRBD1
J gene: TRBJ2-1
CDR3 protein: CASSVGRTGVYNEQFF
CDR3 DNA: TGTGCCAGCAGTGTTGGGCGGACAGGGGTTTACAATGAGCAGTTCTTC

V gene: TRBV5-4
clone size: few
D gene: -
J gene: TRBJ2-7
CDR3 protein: CASREGGTDLNEQYF
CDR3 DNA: TGTGCCAGCAGGGAGGGCGGGACTGACCTCAACGAGCAGTACTTC

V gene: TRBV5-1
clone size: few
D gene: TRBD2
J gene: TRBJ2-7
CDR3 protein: CASSIGTSGHEQYF
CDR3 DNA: TGCGCCAGCAGCATCGGGACTAGCGGGCACGAGCAGTACTTC

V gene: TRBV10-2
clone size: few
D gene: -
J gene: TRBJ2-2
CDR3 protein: CASEGVTGELFF
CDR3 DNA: TGCGCCAGCGAGGGGGTCACCGGGGAGCTGTTTTTT

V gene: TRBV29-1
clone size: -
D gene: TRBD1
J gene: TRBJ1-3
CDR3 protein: CSVASGTGGNTIYF
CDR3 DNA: TGCAGCGTGGCTTCGGGGACAGGGGGTAACACCATATATTTT

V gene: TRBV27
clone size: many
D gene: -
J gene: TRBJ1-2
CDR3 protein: CASSFSGDGYTF
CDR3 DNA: TGTGCCAGCAGTTTCTCCGGGGATGGCTACACCTTC

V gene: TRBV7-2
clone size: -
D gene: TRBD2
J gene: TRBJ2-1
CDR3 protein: CAGRTGTSSLNEQFF
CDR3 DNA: TGTGCCGGCAGAACCGGGACTAGCAGTTTGAATGAGCAGTTCTTC

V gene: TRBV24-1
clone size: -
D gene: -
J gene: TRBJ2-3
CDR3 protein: CATSSTRVDRDTQYF
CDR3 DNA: TGTGCCACCAGTTCAACCCGCGTCGACCGGGATACGCAGTATTTT

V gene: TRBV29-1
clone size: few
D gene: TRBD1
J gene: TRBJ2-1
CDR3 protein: CSGGTGESEQFF
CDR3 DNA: TGCAGCGGGGGGACAGGGGAATCGGAGCAGTTCTTC

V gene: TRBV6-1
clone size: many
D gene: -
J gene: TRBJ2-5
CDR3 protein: CASSHRFGGPISGETQYF
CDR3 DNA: TGTGCCAGCAGTCATCGCTTCGGGGGCCCTATCTCTGGAGAGACCCAGTACTTC

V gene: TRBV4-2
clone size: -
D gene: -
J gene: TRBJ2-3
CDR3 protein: CASRTKGTDTQYF
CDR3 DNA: TGTGCCAGCAGGACAAAAGGGACAGATACGCAGTATTTT